These T cell receptor beta chains were read from a single sample in a study of regulatory T cells in long-lasting Graves disease. TCRdb re-derived calls from the multiplex PCR reads in MiXCR, one entry per CDR3 protein. The repertoire includes under 500,000 distinct CDR3 sequences, roughly 20% of them detected once, and over 7.5% sits in the top ten. This specimen consisted of peripheral blood mononuclear cells (PBMCs), obtained when the disease was refractory, from a patient treated with antithyroid drugs. The receptors stem from a female donor with Graves disease. CDR3s leave out the opening cysteine and the closing phenylalanine or tryptophan. Fields, in order: D gene, V gene, J gene, CDR3 protein. D genes are given only for firm matches.

D: -; V: TRBV7-9; J: TRBJ2-7; CDR3: ASSLGGPGSSYEQY
D: -; V: TRBV7-8; J: TRBJ2-7; CDR3: ASSLLAGADYEQY
D: -; V: TRBV30; J: TRBJ1-1; CDR3: AWRPANTEAF
D: -; V: TRBV18; J: TRBJ1-1; CDR3: ASSGTAQGTEAF
D: TRBD2; V: TRBV20-1; J: TRBJ2-1; CDR3: SARDHRGRESYNEQF
D: -; V: TRBV20-1; J: TRBJ1-1; CDR3: SDQGNTEAF
D: -; V: TRBV24-1; J: TRBJ2-7; CDR3: ATSDLGPYDEQY
D: TRBD1; V: TRBV28; J: TRBJ2-7; CDR3: ASSFGDSTYEQY
D: -; V: TRBV28; J: TRBJ1-6; CDR3: ASSFYQGSNSPLH
D: -; V: TRBV11-2; J: TRBJ2-1; CDR3: ASSSWDGDEQF
D: -; V: TRBV24-1; J: TRBJ1-1; CDR3: ATNHPGNTEAF
D: -; V: TRBV5-1; J: TRBJ2-6; CDR3: ASSPPSRGSPFSGANVLT
D: -; V: TRBV5-1; J: TRBJ2-7; CDR3: ASSLLWISYEQY
D: -; V: TRBV2; J: TRBJ2-4; CDR3: ASSEPVKNIQY
D: TRBD2; V: TRBV12-3/TRBV12-4; J: TRBJ2-5; CDR3: ASSFYAGGGMAETQY
D: -; V: TRBV6-2/TRBV6-3; J: TRBJ1-1; CDR3: ASSELFPLRNTEAF
D: -; V: TRBV28; J: TRBJ2-3; CDR3: ASRSRDLATDTQY
D: TRBD1; V: TRBV5-6; J: TRBJ2-5; CDR3: ASSLGPTGRRETQY
D: -; V: TRBV10-3; J: TRBJ2-2; CDR3: AIRSSGELF
D: TRBD1; V: TRBV4-1; J: TRBJ2-2; CDR3: ASSHRWGQVMNTGELF
D: -; V: TRBV2; J: TRBJ2-7; CDR3: ASRKGLGYEQY
D: -; V: TRBV7-9; J: TRBJ2-5; CDR3: ASSRDGRTRETQY
D: -; V: TRBV20-1; J: TRBJ2-7; CDR3: SARDSLYYEQY